These 19 T cell receptor beta chains share one sample of origin, sequenced in a study of shared clonotypes between healthy human individuals. Sequenced by immunoSEQ multiplex PCR; TCRdb stores in-frame clones only, minus some. The data hold under 2.5 million clones, with roughly 92% observed a single time. The material sequenced was naive CD4+ T cells from PBMCs. Noted subset: CD45RA+ positively selected. These receptors originate from a man aged 18 to 29 in good health. Some clones in this sample may be carry-over from other donors' samples.

The chain links TRBV2 to TRBJ2-7, with D tentatively TRBD2 (5 bases). The CDR3 covers 12 residues. Deletions cut 2 bases from V and 6 bases from J, with 8 bases between. Germline assignment: CDR1 SNHLY and CDR2 FYNNEI. DNA of the CDR3: TGTGCCAGCAGTGAACCGGGGAGCGAGCAGTACTTC. This sequence encodes CASSEPGSEQYF. The full variable domain, in which reference TRBV2 and TRBJ2-7 provide the parts outside the CDR3, is EPEVTQTPSHQVTQMGQEVILRCVPISNHLYFYWYRQILGQKVEFLVSFYNNEISEKSEIFDDQFSVERPDGSNFTLKIRSTKLEDSAMYFCASSEPGSEQYFGPGTRLTVT.

This clone was recorded a few times. Within the sample, other DNA sequences also encode this same CDR3. The CDR3 sequence: CASSQVWAGQPQHF. The CDR3 DNA follows: TGCGCCAGCAGCCAAGTGTGGGCGGGACAGCCCCAGCATTTT. This rearrangement joins TRBV4-3 to TRBJ1-5, with D unresolved. The V and J ends lost 1 base and 7 bases respectively, with 11 bases between them. The CDR3 runs 14 residues. Looked up from germline, CDR1 is LGHNA and CDR2 is YSLEER.

This clone was picked up a small number of times. The V gene is TRBV2, the J gene TRBJ2-5, with 7 bases aligning to TRBD1. Losses at the gene ends were 4 bases for V and 6 bases for J; bases not matched to a gene: 11. Germline CDR1 and CDR2: SNHLY and FYNNEI. The CDR3 is 15 amino acids. DNA of the CDR3: TGTGCCAGCAGTGTCAACAGGGGAGCAATGAAGACCCAGTACTTC. It specifies CASSVNRGAMKTQYF.

The rearrangement links TRBV6-6 to TRBJ2-1; no firm D call. Germline-derived CDR1 and CDR2 are MNHNY and SVGAGI (reference sequence). CDR3 length equals 13 residues. Trimming shortened V by 7 bases and J by 0 bases, and 7 bases separated the two germline ends. For the CDR3, the DNA is TGTGCCAGCAAGGAAAGCTCCTACAATGAGCAGTTCTTC. This encodes CASKESSYNEQFF.

The chain is built from TRBV5-1 and TRBJ1-1; D gene ambiguous. Germline CDR1 is SGHRS and CDR2 is YFSETQ. V lost 6 bases, J lost 3 bases, and 18 bases lay in between. The CDR3 has 15 amino acids. The CDR3 here is CASNDGSGADTEAFF. The DNA for the CDR3 is TGCGCCAGCAACGACGGATCGGGTGCGGACACTGAAGCTTTCTTT.

The chain couples TRBV7-9 to TRBJ2-2; 7 bases are a match to TRBD2. The V and J ends lost 4 bases and 4 bases, in that order; junction bases with no gene match: 9. The germline gives CDR1 SEHNR, CDR2 FQNEAQ (reference sequence). This CDR3 is 16 amino acids long. The CDR3 is CASSSTGLVSTGELFF. CDR3 sequence (DNA): TGTGCCAGCAGCTCCACCGGACTAGTTTCCACCGGGGAGCTGTTTTTT. Full variable domain (missing parts from reference TRBV7-9 and TRBJ2-2): DTGVSQNPRHKITKRGQNVTFRCDPISEHNRLYWYRQTLGQGPEFLTYFQNEAQLEKSRLLSDRFSAERPKGSFSTLEIQRTEQGDSAMYLCASSSTGLVSTGELFFGEGSRLTVL.

The chain recombines TRBV10-3 with TRBJ1-6, with TRBD1 matching over 12 bases. The trim removed 3 bases at V and 2 bases at J, leaving 2 bases unmatched. This CDR3 comprises 17 residues. Germline-derived CDR1 and CDR2 are ENHRY and SYGVKD. CDR3 in amino acids: CAISDRDRGPYNSPLHF. CDR3 DNA: TGTGCCATCAGTGACCGGGACAGGGGGCCCTATAATTCACCCCTCCACTTT.

The chain uses TRBV9 and TRBJ2-3, with D unclear. Germline values: CDR1 SGDLS, CDR2 YYNGEE. The V gene lost 4 bases and the J gene lost 0 bases, with 15 bases spanning the gap. This CDR3 contains 16 residues. The CDR3, as DNA: TGTGCCAGCAGCCCGATCGACTTCTCTAGCACAGATACGCAGTATTTT. Translated: CASSPIDFSSTDTQYF.

V usage is TRBV4-3 and J usage is TRBJ2-2; TRBD1 matches 9 bases. Trimming cost V 6 bases and J 1 base; bases outside gene matches: 6. Germline CDR1 and CDR2: LGHNA and YSLEER. The CDR3 has 16 amino acids. The CDR3 loop is CASSRGTGMNTGELFF. The DNA of the CDR3 is TGCGCCAGCAGTCGGGGGACAGGGATGAACACCGGGGAGCTGTTTTTT.

The chain is built from TRBV6-6 and TRBJ2-7; D gene uncertain. CDR3 length: 15 amino acids. Trimming shortened V by 8 bases and J by 3 bases, and 20 bases separated the two germline ends. Germline V gives CDR1 MNHNY, CDR2 SVGAGI (reference sequence). The CDR3 sequence is CASGARATGSYEQYF. The CDR3 nucleotides read TGTGCCAGCGGTGCTAGGGCCACGGGTAGCTACGAGCAGTACTTC.

This chain links TRBV5-1 with TRBJ2-1; TRBD2 agrees at 8 bases. This CDR3 spans 16 amino acids. Losses at the gene ends were 4 bases for V and 1 base for J; bases not matched to a gene: 7. CDR1 and CDR2 (germline): SGHRS, YFSETQ. The CDR3 sequence is CASSPPPSGSYNEQFF. Here the CDR3 DNA reads TGCGCCAGCAGCCCCCCCCCTAGCGGGTCCTACAATGAGCAGTTCTTC.

Only one count was recorded for this clone. The chain links TRBV5-1 to TRBJ2-6, with D tentatively TRBD2 (5 bases). CDR3 length: 15 amino acids. V was shortened by 7 bases and J by 0 bases, with 11 bases between the two germline ends. Germline V lookup: CDR1 SGHRS, CDR2 YFSETQ. DNA of the CDR3: TGCGCCAGCGGTGGCAGCGGCTCTGGGGCCAACGTCCTGACTTTC. Protein product: CASGGSGSGANVLTF.

The CDR3 DNA reads as TGTGCCAGCAGTGCAATGGGGGGGACAGGGAGACCCTACGAGCAGTACTTC. As protein: CASSAMGGTGRPYEQYF. The chain carries TRBV6-1 and TRBJ2-7; 9 bases are a match to TRBD1. The CDR3 has 17 amino acids. CDR1 and CDR2 from the germline V gene are MNHNS and SASEGT. The trim removed 4 bases at V and 2 bases at J, leaving 12 bases unmatched.

CDR3 sequence: CASSLAVGAEAFF. DNA of the CDR3: TGTGCCAGCAGCTTAGCTGTGGGTGCTGAAGCTTTCTTT. The chain employs TRBV7-2 and TRBJ1-1; D call uncertain. Germline assignment: CDR1 SGHTA and CDR2 FQGNSA. This CDR3 spans 13 amino acids. Trimming removed 0 bases at V and 6 bases at J, with 8 bases between.

V and J are TRBV7-9 and TRBJ2-5; 9 bases fit TRBD1. CDR1 is SEHNR and CDR2 is FQNEAQ in the germline V gene (reference sequence). This CDR3 spans 15 amino acids. Unmatched junction bases numbered 9, after V lost 5 bases and J lost 5 bases. CDR3 DNA: TGTGCCAGCAGCCTCCGGGACAGGGTTCAGGAGACCCAGTACTTC. Protein product: CASSLRDRVQETQYF. The complete variable domain, with remaining parts taken from reference TRBV7-9 and TRBJ2-5, reads DTGVSQNPRHKITKRGQNVTFRCDPISEHNRLYWYRQTLGQGPEFLTYFQNEAQLEKSRLLSDRFSAERPKGSFSTLEIQRTEQGDSAMYLCASSLRDRVQETQYFGPGTRLLVL.

Concerning this clone itself: At one end the junction does not follow the germline gene, possibly because of a read error. This sample includes further DNA sequences coding for the same CDR3. This chain joins TRBV29-1 and TRBJ2-2, with D perhaps matching TRBD2 (5 bases). The CDR3 extends over 13 amino acids. CDR1 is SQVTM, CDR2 ANQGSEA, per germline. The CDR3 here is CSAQRSNTGELFF. CDR3 coding DNA: TGCAGCGCCCAAAGGTCGAACACCGGGGAGCTGTTCTTT.

This clone was observed once. The genes are TRBV19 and TRBJ1-2; weak D call: TRBD1 (6 bases). This CDR3 has 13 residues. V lost 5 bases and J lost 3, with 10 bases in between. CDR1 and CDR2 (germline): LNHDA, SQIVND (reference sequence). The CDR3: CASSETGHYGYTF. CDR3 coding DNA: TGTGCCAGTAGTGAAACAGGGCACTATGGCTACACCTTC. Variable domain in full (rest from reference TRBV19 and TRBJ1-2): DGGITQSPKYLFRKEGQNVTLSCEQNLNHDAMYWYRQDPGQGLRLIYYSQIVNDFQKGDIAEGYSVSREKKESFPLTVTSAQKNPTAFYLCASSETGHYGYTFGSGTRLTVV.

The V gene is TRBV28, the J gene TRBJ1-1; TRBD1 is a possible D gene (6 bases). This CDR3 region has 15 residues. Trimming stripped 1 base from V and 4 bases from J, with 13 bases between. CDR1 and CDR2 (germline): MDHEN, SYDVKM. As DNA, the CDR3 is TGTGCCAGCAGTTTATTGGGGGCGACCGGCACTGAAGCTTTCTTT. This codes for CASSLLGATGTEAFF.

This clone was seen only once. The V and J genes are TRBV29-1 and TRBJ2-5; TRBD2 is a possible D gene (6 bases). The end of the DNA is better explained by TRBJ2-7, so the J call may be wrong. Germline V lookup: CDR1 SQVTM, CDR2 ANQGSEA. This CDR3 is 12 amino acids long. The CDR3 region is CSVNSGAYEQYF. CDR3 coding DNA: TGCAGCGTGAACTCGGGGGCCTACGAGCAGTACTTC.